Sequencing of this TCR beta chain was carried out in a study of blood T cell repertoires in COVID-19. The V gene lost 2 bases and the J gene lost 5 bases, with 13 bases spanning the gap. Germline-derived CDR1 and CDR2 are SGDLS and YYNGEE. The CDR3 contains 14 residues. TCRdb keeps only in-frame clones here, not all; method: immunoSEQ multiplex PCR. The sample gives about 300,000 clones, 86% of which show up once; about 1.7% is in the top ten. The specimen was peripheral blood. The receptor was isolated from a woman aged 45-65 years with acute or convalescent COVID-19. The V gene is TRBV9, the J gene TRBJ2-5; a possible D gene is TRBD2 (6 bases). The CDR3 here is CASSVSRAGETQYF. The CDR3 coding sequence is TGTGCCAGCAGCGTGTCAAGGGCGGGGGAGACCCAGTACTTC.